This passage covers 13 T cell receptor beta chains from one sample sequenced in a study of OX40 agonist ivuxolimab in advanced cancers. TCRdb's table, derived via immunoSEQ multiplex PCR, lists solely in-frame clones and lacks some. Altogether roughly 72,000 clones are present, roughly 87% being singletons, with the ten largest covering roughly 10%. The sample in question was CD4+ or CD8+ T cells sorted from blood, obtained in a trial of the OX40 agonist ivuxolimab. The receptors originated from an adult with an advanced solid tumor such as melanoma, head and neck, liver or kidney cancer.

This chain uses TRBV10-3 with TRBJ1-1; D is ambiguous. The germline V gene encodes CDR1 ENHRY and CDR2 SYGVKD. The CDR3 is 12 amino acids. V lost 3 bases to trimming and J lost 4 bases, with 6 bases between them. The CDR3 is CAISDRATEAFF. The CDR3 coding sequence is TGTGCCATCAGTGACCGAGCCACTGAAGCTTTCTTT.

The V gene is TRBV14, the J gene TRBJ1-2; TRBD1 matches 9 bases. This CDR3 has 14 residues. In germline, CDR1 is SGHDN, CDR2 FVKESK. The ends lost 5 bases at V and 4 bases at J; junction bases unmatched: 5. The CDR3 spells CASSRTGAVYGYTF. As DNA, the CDR3 is TGTGCCAGCAGCAGGACAGGGGCCGTCTATGGCTACACCTTC. The entire variable domain, with the rest obtained from reference TRBV14 and TRBJ1-2, is as follows: EAGVTQFPSHSVIEKGQTVTLRCDPISGHDNLYWYRRVMGKEIKFLLHFVKESKQDESGMPNNRFLAERTGGTYSTLKVQPAELEDSGVYFCASSRTGAVYGYTFGSGTRLTVV.

The chain employs TRBV7-2 and TRBJ2-7; no firm D call. CDR3 length: 13 amino acids. The V gene lost 2 bases and the J gene lost 4 bases, with 9 bases spanning the gap. CDR1 and CDR2 from the germline V gene are SGHTA and FQGNSA. CDR3 DNA sequence: TGTGCCAGCAGCTTAAGTGCAGTATACGAGCAGTACTTC. Protein product: CASSLSAVYEQYF.

The V and J genes are TRBV7-3 and TRBJ2-1; D remains unclear. The CDR3 is made up of 14 amino acids. Germline values: CDR1 SGHTA, CDR2 FQGTGA. V lost 0 bases and J 9 bases, leaving 12 bases between the germline ends. CDR3 DNA: TGTGCCAGCAGCTTAACGGGGTCTGGCGGTGAGCAGTTCTTC. It encodes CASSLTGSGGEQFF.

V usage is TRBV29-1 and J usage is TRBJ2-3; D possibly matches TRBD1 or TRBD2 (5 bases each). Trimming stripped 7 bases from V and 6 bases from J, with 8 bases between. This CDR3 is built from 10 residues. Looked up from germline, CDR1 is SQVTM and CDR2 is ANQGSEA. The CDR3 DNA is TGCAGCGGGGGGTTTGATACGCAGTATTTT. Its translation is CSGGFDTQYF.

The rearrangement uses TRBV19 and TRBJ1-2; weak D call: TRBD1 (6 bases). In germline, CDR1 is LNHDA, CDR2 SQIVND (reference sequence). V shed 7 bases and J shed 8 bases, with 17 bases lying between them. This CDR3 is 13 amino acids long. The CDR3 DNA follows: TGTGCCAGTAAGGTTCGGGGGCCTGGGGGCTACACCTTC. Amino acid sequence: CASKVRGPGGYTF.

The J gene is TRBJ2-2, the V gene TRBV28; 8 bases agree with TRBD2. This CDR3 is built from 16 residues. Germline trimming cut 2 bases from V and 1 base from J; bases unmatched to any gene: 3. CDR1 is MDHEN, CDR2 SYDVKM, per germline. Here the CDR3 DNA reads TGTGCCAGCAGTTTAGGGCTAGCGGGGAACACCGGGGAGCTGTTTTTT. Translation gives CASSLGLAGNTGELFF.

The CDR3 protein is CASSPQGSYEQYF. DNA of the CDR3: TGTGCCAGCAGCCCCCAAGGCTCCTACGAGCAGTACTTC. This chain connects TRBV6-1 to TRBJ2-7; D gene ambiguous. This CDR3 is built from 13 residues. CDR1 is MNHNS, CDR2 SASEGT, per germline. Trimming shortened V by 6 bases and J by 0 bases, and 9 bases separated the two germline ends.

The chain has TRBV7-9 and TRBJ1-2, with D perhaps TRBD1 (6 bases). Germline assignment: CDR1 SEHNR and CDR2 FQNEAQ (reference sequence). This CDR3 has 15 residues. Trimming shortened V by 0 bases and J by 13 bases, and 21 bases separated the two germline ends. The CDR3 loop is CASSLAAEGVGEFTF. The DNA of the CDR3 is TGTGCCAGCAGCTTAGCGGCTGAGGGGGTAGGGGAATTCACCTTC.

This chain uses TRBV11-2 with TRBJ2-1; maybe TRBD2 (5 bases). Germline V lookup: CDR1 SGHAT, CDR2 FQNNGV. Trimming pared 3 bases from V and 14 bases from J, leaving 17 bases between. The CDR3 has 13 amino acids. Here the CDR3 reads CASSLRAGSKKFF. In DNA form, the CDR3 reads TGTGCCAGCAGCTTGAGGGCCGGTAGTAAGAAGTTCTTC. Using reference TRBV11-2 and TRBJ2-1 for the parts outside the CDR3, the full variable domain is EAGVAQSPRYKIIEKRQSVAFWCNPISGHATLYWYQQILGQGPKLLIQFQNNGVVDDSQLPKDRFSAERLKGVDSTLKIQPAKLEDSAVYLCASSLRAGSKKFFGPGTRLTVL.

About this clone: The same CDR3 arises from other DNA sequences in this sample as well. The chain carries TRBV5-4 and TRBJ1-1; D is uncertain. The length of the CDR3 is 12 residues. Trimming stripped 1 base from V and 1 base from J, with 2 bases between. Germline CDR1 SGHNT, CDR2 YYREEE (reference sequence). As DNA, the CDR3 is TGTGCCAGCAGCTTGAGGAACACTGAAGCTTTCTTT. This translates into CASSLRNTEAFF.

This clone was detected only once. The chain joins TRBV5-1 to TRBJ1-2, with TRBD1 as a possible D gene (6 bases). Deletions cut 4 bases from V and 3 bases from J, with 13 bases between. This CDR3 region has 14 residues. Germline V gives CDR1 SGHRS, CDR2 YFSETQ. The CDR3 protein is CASSPYSGDYGYTF. CDR3 bases: TGCGCCAGCAGCCCGTACTCAGGGGACTATGGCTACACCTTC.

The chain has TRBV5-1 and TRBJ1-1; 8 bases agree with TRBD1. J lost 4 bases, V lost 4 bases, and 9 bases had no gene match. The CDR3 length is 15 residues. Germline values: CDR1 SGHRS, CDR2 YFSETQ. The CDR3 region has the DNA TGCGCCAGCAGCACCCAGGGGGCGGACACCACTGAAGCTTTCTTT. The encoded protein is CASSTQGADTTEAFF. Supplemented by reference TRBV5-1 and TRBJ1-1, the full variable domain reads KAGVTQTPRYLIKTRGQQVTLSCSPISGHRSVSWYQQTPGQGLQFLFEYFSETQRNKGNFPGRFSGRQFSNSRSEMNVSTLELGDSALYLCASSTQGADTTEAFFGQGTRLTVV.